These T cell receptor beta chains were read from a single sample in a study of lymphopenia after photon versus proton radiotherapy. Here immunoSEQ multiplex PCR was the method, and the copy in TCRdb shows in-frame clones only, minus some. Of some 41,000 clones in the sample, more than 75% were seen once. The input for sequencing was peripheral blood, taken from a patient treated with photon-based radiotherapy. The receptor set was obtained from a man aged 50-60 years with gastric cancer. Both conserved end residues are part of each CDR3. A D gene is named only where the DNA matches it firmly. The size field is filled for only some rows; it gives once, few, many or a size class.

CDR3 length | clone size | J gene | V gene | D gene | CDR3 protein | CDR3 DNA
15 | NA | TRBJ2-3 | TRBV4-1 | TRBD2 | CASSQSGLLTDTQYF | TGCGCCAGCAGCCAGTCGGGACTACTCACAGATACGCAGTATTTT
17 | NA | TRBJ2-1 | TRBV6-1 | TRBD2 | CASSASLGGLAPNEQFF | TGTGCCAGCAGTGCCTCACTCGGGGGACTAGCGCCCAATGAGCAGTTCTTC
14 | NA | TRBJ1-2 | TRBV18 | TRBD1 | CASSRGQAGNGYTF | TGTGCCAGCTCACGAGGACAGGCGGGTAATGGCTACACCTTC
17 | NA | TRBJ2-2 | TRBV11-2 | TRBD2 | CASSRAVAGGYTGELFF | TGTGCCAGCAGCCGAGCGGTAGCGGGAGGTTACACCGGGGAGCTGTTTTTT
17 | NA | TRBJ2-5 | TRBV27 | NA | CASSPTGLGGLQETQYF | TGTGCCAGCAGTCCAACCGGACTAGGGGGTTTGCAAGAGACCCAGTACTTC
14 | NA | TRBJ2-2 | TRBV11-2 | NA | CASSLETTTGELFF | TGTGCCAGCAGCTTAGAGACGACCACCGGGGAGCTGTTTTTT
12 | NA | TRBJ2-1 | TRBV4-1 | TRBD1 | CASSPGQFEQFF | TGCGCCAGCAGCCCGGGACAGTTTGAGCAGTTCTTC
14 | NA | TRBJ2-7 | TRBV5-4 | TRBD2 | CASSPGLAGVEQYF | TGTGCCAGCAGCCCTGGACTAGCGGGAGTCGAGCAGTACTTC
15 | NA | TRBJ1-2 | TRBV4-1 | NA | CASSQPGVRGYGYTF | TGCGCCAGCAGCCAACCGGGAGTCCGGGGATATGGCTACACCTTC
14 | NA | TRBJ2-5 | TRBV28 | NA | CASSFDSRGETQYF | TGTGCCAGCAGTTTTGACTCCCGGGGAGAGACCCAGTACTTC
16 | NA | TRBJ2-1 | TRBV4-2 | TRBD2 | CASSHGSGRTYNEQFF | TGTGCCAGCAGCCATGGGAGCGGGAGAACCTACAATGAGCAGTTCTTC
15 | NA | TRBJ2-3 | TRBV10-1 | NA | CASSESLTRSDTQYF | TGCGCCAGCAGTGAGTCCCTCACTAGGTCAGATACGCAGTATTTT
14 | NA | TRBJ2-7 | TRBV2 | NA | CASSGLRGSYEQYF | TGTGCCAGCAGTGGCCTTAGGGGTTCCTACGAGCAGTACTTC
11 | NA | TRBJ1-3 | TRBV30 | NA | CAWSAGNTIYF | TGTGCCTGGAGTGCTGGAAACACCATATATTTT
15 | NA | TRBJ2-7 | TRBV11-2 | NA | CASSQGVTSSYEQYF | TGTGCCAGCAGCCAGGGGGTGACTAGTTCCTACGAGCAGTACTTC
14 | NA | TRBJ2-3 | TRBV11-2 | NA | CASSLNGFTDTQYF | TGTGCCAGCAGCTTGAACGGATTCACAGATACGCAGTATTTT
12 | NA | TRBJ2-5 | TRBV9 | NA | CASSPRDETQYF | TGTGCCAGCAGCCCCCGGGACGAGACCCAGTACTTC
17 | NA | TRBJ1-5 | TRBV28 | TRBD1 | CASSFLGTGNSNQPQHF | TGTGCCAGCAGTTTCTTAGGGACAGGCAATAGCAATCAGCCCCAGCATTTT
13 | NA | TRBJ1-2 | TRBV18 | NA | CASSRPQAPGYTF | TGTGCCAGCTCACGGCCACAGGCACCCGGCTACACCTTC
14 | NA | TRBJ1-1 | TRBV9 | TRBD1 | CASSEGTGGTEAFF | TGTGCCAGCAGCGAGGGGACAGGGGGCACTGAAGCTTTCTTT
15 | NA | TRBJ1-1 | TRBV5-1 | TRBD1 | CASSGLQGAVTEAFF | TGCGCCAGCAGCGGACTGCAGGGGGCGGTCACTGAAGCTTTCTTT
17 | NA | TRBJ1-3 | TRBV11-2 | TRBD1 | CASSTQGGGFSGNTIYF | TGTGCCAGCAGCACTCAGGGAGGGGGCTTCTCTGGAAACACCATATATTTT
14 | NA | TRBJ1-1 | TRBV6-5 | NA | CASSYYRGNTEAFF | TGTGCCAGCAGTTACTATAGGGGGAACACTGAAGCTTTCTTT
15 | NA | TRBJ2-7 | TRBV4-2 | TRBD1 | CASSQGLGQLYEQYF | TGTGCCAGCAGCCAGGGCCTGGGACAGCTCTACGAGCAGTACTTC
17 | NA | TRBJ2-1 | TRBV5-5 | TRBD2 | CASSYSGSTPSYNEQFF | TGTGCCAGCAGCTATAGCGGGAGCACCCCGTCCTACAATGAGCAGTTCTTC
16 | NA | TRBJ2-7 | TRBV7-2 | NA | CASSLRWAGTAYEQYF | TGTGCCAGCAGCTTAAGGTGGGCGGGAACTGCCTACGAGCAGTACTTC
15 | NA | TRBJ1-1 | TRBV11-2 | NA | CASSFTGRGGTEAFF | TGTGCCAGCAGCTTTACGGGACGGGGAGGCACTGAAGCTTTCTTT
12 | NA | TRBJ1-1 | TRBV30 | NA | CAVWPVNTEAFF | TGTGCCGTTTGGCCGGTGAACACTGAAGCTTTCTTT
15 | NA | TRBJ2-7 | TRBV27 | TRBD2 | CASSRGAAGAYEQYF | TGTGCCAGCAGTCGGGGGGCAGCGGGGGCCTACGAGCAGTACTTC
15 | NA | TRBJ1-3 | TRBV12-5 | NA | CASGFDGGSGNTIYF | TGTGCTAGTGGTTTCGACGGGGGCTCTGGAAACACCATATATTTT
14 | NA | TRBJ1-3 | TRBV7-2 | NA | CASSLGQDGNTIYF | TGTGCCAGCAGCTTAGGGCAGGATGGAAACACCATATATTTT
13 | NA | TRBJ2-3 | TRBV7-2 | NA | CASSFPPAHTQYF | TGTGCCAGCAGCTTCCCCCCGGCGCATACGCAGTATTTT
16 | NA | TRBJ1-2 | TRBV7-8 | TRBD1 | CASSLALLRGNYGYTF | TGTGCCAGCAGCTTAGCCCTTCTCAGGGGGAACTATGGCTACACCTTC
15 | NA | TRBJ2-7 | TRBV19 | NA | CASSIDRQGPYEQYF | TGTGCCAGTAGTATAGATCGGCAGGGCCCCTACGAGCAGTACTTC
14 | NA | TRBJ1-5 | TRBV6-5 | TRBD1 | CASSVGQRDQPQHF | TGTGCCAGCAGTGTGGGACAGCGAGATCAGCCCCAGCATTTT
15 | once | TRBJ2-2 | TRBV28 | NA | CASSPGTKNTGELFF | TGTGCCAGCAGCCCCGGGACAAAGAACACCGGGGAGCTGTTTTTT
14 | NA | TRBJ2-5 | TRBV11-3 | NA | CASSIGRSQETQYF | TGTGCCAGCAGCATCGGACGGTCTCAAGAGACCCAGTACTTC
15 | once | TRBJ2-3 | TRBV4-1 | TRBD2 | CASSPLAGGRDTQYF | TGCGCCAGCAGCCCACTAGCGGGAGGGAGAGATACGCAGTATTTT
15 | NA | TRBJ2-1 | TRBV11-2 | TRBD2 | CASSSLAGTSNEQFF | TGTGCCAGCAGCTCACTAGCGGGGACCTCCAATGAGCAGTTCTTC
12 | NA | TRBJ2-5 | TRBV30 | NA | CAWSEQRGTQYF | TGTGCCTGGAGTGAGCAAAGGGGGACCCAGTACTTC
17 | NA | TRBJ2-4 | TRBV19 | TRBD2 | CASSSPRGGLAKNIQYF | TGTGCCAGTAGCTCACCCCGGGGGGGGCTAGCCAAAAACATTCAGTACTTC
15 | NA | TRBJ2-2 | TRBV30 | TRBD2 | CAWSLSGSDTGELFF | TGTGCCTGGAGTTTGAGCGGGAGTGACACCGGGGAGCTGTTTTTT
15 | NA | TRBJ2-3 | TRBV5-6 | TRBD1 | CASSLFTGDTDTQYF | TGTGCCAGCAGCTTGTTTACAGGGGATACAGATACGCAGTATTTT
16 | NA | TRBJ2-7 | TRBV18 | TRBD2 | CASSPSLAVSSYEQYF | TGTGCCAGCTCACCGTCGCTAGCGGTAAGCTCCTACGAGCAGTACTTC
14 | NA | TRBJ2-2 | TRBV7-3 | NA | CASSSDVNTGELFF | TGTGCCAGCAGCTCCGACGTAAACACCGGGGAGCTGTTTTTT
16 | NA | TRBJ1-2 | TRBV9 | TRBD1 | CASSDLPGGDLYGYTF | TGTGCCAGCAGCGACCTGCCAGGGGGAGATTTGTATGGCTACACCTTC
15 | NA | TRBJ2-7 | TRBV5-4 | NA | CASSLVQWGSYEQYF | TGTGCCAGCAGCTTAGTTCAGTGGGGGTCCTACGAGCAGTACTTC
14 | NA | TRBJ2-3 | TRBV7-9 | TRBD2 | CASSPPGLADTQYF | TGTGCCAGCAGCCCACCGGGACTAGCAGATACGCAGTATTTT
16 | once | TRBJ2-7 | TRBV6-7 | TRBD2 | CASRPESERGDYEQYF | TGTGCCAGCAGACCCGAGTCGGAGCGGGGGGACTACGAGCAGTACTTC
13 | NA | TRBJ2-1 | TRBV6-5 | NA | CASSYSTGRKPFF | TGTGCCAGCAGTTACTCGACCGGCAGGAAGCCGTTCTTC
13 | NA | TRBJ1-1 | TRBV30 | NA | CAWSVWRGAEAFF | TGTGCCTGGAGTGTATGGAGGGGAGCTGAAGCTTTCTTT
15 | NA | TRBJ2-2 | TRBV27 | NA | CASSPNYDYTGELFF | TGTGCCAGCAGTCCCAACTATGACTACACCGGGGAGCTGTTTTTT
15 | few | TRBJ1-2 | TRBV18 | TRBD1 | CASSPDRVPSYGYTF | TGTGCCAGCTCACCAGACAGGGTCCCGAGCTATGGCTACACCTTC